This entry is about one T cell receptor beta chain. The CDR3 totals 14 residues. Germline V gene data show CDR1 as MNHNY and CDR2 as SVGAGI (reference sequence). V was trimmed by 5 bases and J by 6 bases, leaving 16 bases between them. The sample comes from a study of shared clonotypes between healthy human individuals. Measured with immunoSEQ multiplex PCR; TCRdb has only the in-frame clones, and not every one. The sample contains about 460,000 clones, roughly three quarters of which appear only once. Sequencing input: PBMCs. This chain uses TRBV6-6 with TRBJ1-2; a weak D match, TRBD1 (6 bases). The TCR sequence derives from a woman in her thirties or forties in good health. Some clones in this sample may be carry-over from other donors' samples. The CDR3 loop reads CASSTGIWGDGYTF. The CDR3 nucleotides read TGTGCCAGCAGTACAGGGATCTGGGGTGATGGCTACACCTTC.